Included here is one T cell receptor (beta chain) sequence, with context. What it binds is unknown. The data were taken from a study of PD-L1 blockade in urothelial cancer. Study summary: As for prior chemotherapy regimens, patients had received 0 to 3. Among blood samples, the median T cell count was some 140,000. Blood was evaluated 3 weeks (second dose) and 6 weeks after therapy began.

Libraries were prepared by immunoSEQ multiplex PCR; TCRdb keeps only in-frame clonotypes and omits some of them. The repertoire holds 70,000 or so clones, with less than 90% as singletons. The CDR3 extends over 16 amino acids. V was trimmed by 2 bases and J by 0 bases, leaving 11 bases between them. Looked up from germline, CDR1 is SEHNR and CDR2 is FQNEAQ (reference sequence). Study-wide results and limits: Durable benefit accompanied greater 3-week expansion of tumor-associated blood clones.

This sequence joins TRBV7-9 and TRBJ1-3, with D tentatively TRBD1 (5 bases). The sequencing here drew on PBMCs, taken around atezolizumab (anti-PD-L1) treatment. The sequence derives from a man in his sixties or seventies with urothelial cancer. CDR3 bases: TGTGCCAGCAGCTTATTGGGGGGTCGCTCTGGAAACACCATATATTTT. It encodes CASSLLGGRSGNTIYF.